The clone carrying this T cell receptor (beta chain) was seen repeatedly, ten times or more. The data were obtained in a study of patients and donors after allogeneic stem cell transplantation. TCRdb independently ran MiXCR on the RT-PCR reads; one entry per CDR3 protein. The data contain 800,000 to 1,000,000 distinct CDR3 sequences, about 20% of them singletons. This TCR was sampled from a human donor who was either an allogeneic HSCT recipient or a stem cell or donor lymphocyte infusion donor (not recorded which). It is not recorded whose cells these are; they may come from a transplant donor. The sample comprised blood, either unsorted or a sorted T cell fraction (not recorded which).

The CDR3 region has the DNA TGTGCCAGCAGCGTAGCAGAGATGAGCTCCTACGAGCAGTACTTC. Its translation: CASSVAEMSSYEQYF. The J gene is TRBJ2-7, the V gene TRBV9; no clear D. Germline-derived CDR1 and CDR2 are SGDLS and YYNGEE. This CDR3 contains 15 residues. Trimming took off 0 bases at V and 0 bases at J, with 10 bases between the two ends.